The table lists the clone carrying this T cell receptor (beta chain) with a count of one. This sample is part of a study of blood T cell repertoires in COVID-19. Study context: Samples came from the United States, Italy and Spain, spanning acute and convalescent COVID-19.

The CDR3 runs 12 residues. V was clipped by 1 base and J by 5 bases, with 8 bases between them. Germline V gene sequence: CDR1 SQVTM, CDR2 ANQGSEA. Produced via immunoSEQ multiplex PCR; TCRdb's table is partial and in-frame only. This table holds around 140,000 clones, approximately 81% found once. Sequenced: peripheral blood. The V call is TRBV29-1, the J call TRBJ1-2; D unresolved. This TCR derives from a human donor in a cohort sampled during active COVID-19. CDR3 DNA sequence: TGCAGCGTTGAAGTCCCGGGGTATGGCTACACCTTC. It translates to CSVEVPGYGYTF.